Listed here are 20 T cell receptor beta chains from one sample, sequenced in a study of cytotoxic CD8 clonotypes in ibrutinib-treated CLL. The method was immunoSEQ multiplex PCR; TCRdb's version includes in-frame clones alone and lacks a portion of them. The sample lists 200,000 to 250,000 clones, around 70% occurring once. The sample here was PBMCs, taken after 12 months of ibrutinib treatment. These receptors all come from a human donor with chronic lymphocytic leukemia.

This clone showed up many times. The V gene is TRBV7-3, the J gene TRBJ1-2, with D unresolved. CDR1 and CDR2 from the germline V gene are SGHTA and FQGTGA. The length of the CDR3 is 13 residues. V lost 5 bases, J lost 4 bases, and 11 bases lay in between. CDR3 protein: CASSKTDFYGYTF. CDR3 in DNA: TGTGCCAGCAGCAAGACGGACTTCTATGGCTACACCTTC. Using reference TRBV7-3 and TRBJ1-2 for the parts outside the CDR3, the full variable domain is GAGVSQTPSNKVTEKGKYVELRCDPISGHTALYWYRQSLGQGPEFLIYFQGTGAADDSGLPNDRFFAVRPEGSVSTLKIQRTERGDSAVYLCASSKTDFYGYTFGSGTRLTVV.

The rearrangement links TRBV5-6 to TRBJ1-2; tentatively, D is TRBD1 (5 bases). This CDR3 contains 12 residues. V shed 5 bases and J shed 13 bases, with 18 bases lying between them. Germline V gene lookup returns CDR1 SGHDT and CDR2 YYEEEE. The CDR3 spells CASSRRDVRRTF. In DNA, the CDR3 is TGTGCCAGCAGTCGCCGGGACGTAAGACGCACCTTC.

The CDR3 spells CASSLSGVVSQPQHF. The CDR3 nucleotides read TGTGCCAGTAGTTTATCCGGGGTGGTAAGTCAGCCCCAGCATTTT. The chain combines TRBV19 with TRBJ1-5; D unresolved. V lost 5 bases and J lost 6, with 17 bases in between. CDR3 length: 15 amino acids. CDR1 is LNHDA and CDR2 is SQIVND in the germline V gene (reference sequence).

The CDR3 loop is CASSGRDRGYGYTF. Written as DNA, the CDR3 is TGTGCCAGCAGCGGGAGGGACAGGGGTTATGGCTACACCTTC. The chain employs TRBV5-8 and TRBJ1-2, with TRBD1 matching over 10 bases. This CDR3 spans 14 amino acids. V lost 4 bases, J lost 5 bases, and 5 bases stayed unmatched. Germline CDR1 is SGHTS and CDR2 is YDEGEE.

The chain combines TRBV5-1 with TRBJ1-1; D is possibly TRBD1 (6 bases). CDR3 length: 17 residues. Trimming removed 3 bases from V and 2 bases from J, with 20 bases in between. Germline loops: CDR1 SGHRS, CDR2 YFSETQ. The CDR3: CASSSLQGSLGNTEAFF. CDR3 in DNA: TGCGCCAGCAGCTCCCTACAGGGAAGCTTGGGAAACACTGAAGCTTTCTTT. The complete variable domain, with remaining parts taken from reference TRBV5-1 and TRBJ1-1, reads KAGVTQTPRYLIKTRGQQVTLSCSPISGHRSVSWYQQTPGQGLQFLFEYFSETQRNKGNFPGRFSGRQFSNSRSEMNVSTLELGDSALYLCASSSLQGSLGNTEAFFGQGTRLTVV.

This clone showed up just once. The chain has TRBV7-2 and TRBJ2-1; D gene unclear. Deletions cut 2 bases from V and 9 bases from J, with 8 bases between. CDR1 SGHTA and CDR2 FQGNSA come from the germline V gene. This CDR3 comprises 12 residues. The CDR3 region has the DNA TGTGCCAGCAGCTTACCACTCGGTGAGCAGTTCTTC. Its protein product is CASSLPLGEQFF.

This chain uses TRBV19 with TRBJ2-2; a weak D match, TRBD1 (5 bases). Trimming cost V 8 bases and J 1 base, with 8 bases left between them. The CDR3 consists of 13 residues. Germline lookup yields CDR1 LNHDA and CDR2 SQIVND (reference sequence). The CDR3 sequence is CASGQGNTGELFF. CDR3 sequence (DNA): TGTGCCAGTGGGCAGGGGAACACCGGGGAGCTGTTTTTT.

The V gene is TRBV30, the J gene TRBJ2-6, with TRBD2 as a possible D gene (6 bases). CDR3 length: 14 amino acids. Germline assignment: CDR1 GTSNPN and CDR2 SVGIG (reference sequence). Trimming removed 1 base at V and 4 bases at J, with 8 bases between. CDR3 coding DNA: TGTGCCTGGAGTGCGGGGGTAGGGGCCAACGTCCTGACTTTC. Encoded protein: CAWSAGVGANVLTF. The full variable domain, in which reference TRBV30 and TRBJ2-6 provide the parts outside the CDR3, is SQTIHQWPATLVQPVGSPLSLECTVEGTSNPNLYWYRQAAGRGLQLLFYSVGIGQISSEVPQNLSASRPQDRQFILSSKKLLLSDSGFYLCAWSAGVGANVLTFGAGSRLTVL.

The chain couples TRBV19 to TRBJ2-7, with D possibly TRBD2 on 5 matching bases. CDR1 and CDR2 from the germline V gene are LNHDA and SQIVND (reference sequence). V dropped 5 bases and J dropped 2 bases, with 10 bases sitting between them. The CDR3 spans 13 residues. CDR3 in amino acids: CASSPHGAYEQYF. As DNA, the CDR3 is TGTGCCAGTAGTCCCCACGGGGCCTACGAGCAGTACTTC. Full variable domain (missing parts from reference TRBV19 and TRBJ2-7): DGGITQSPKYLFRKEGQNVTLSCEQNLNHDAMYWYRQDPGQGLRLIYYSQIVNDFQKGDIAEGYSVSREKKESFPLTVTSAQKNPTAFYLCASSPHGAYEQYFGPGTRLTVT.

The gene calls are TRBV6-1 and TRBJ1-5, with D unresolved. The CDR3 loop spans 14 amino acids. The V and J ends lost 7 bases and 0 bases respectively, with 10 bases between them. The V gene's germline CDR1 is MNHNS and CDR2 SASEGT. The CDR3 is CASILAYSNQPQHF. The CDR3 region has the DNA TGTGCCAGCATTTTAGCGTATAGCAATCAGCCCCAGCATTTT.

This sequence joins TRBV30 and TRBJ1-1; D is unresolved. CDR1 GTSNPN and CDR2 SVGIG come from the germline V gene (reference sequence). The CDR3 length is 14 residues. V was cut by 3 bases and J by 1 base, with 12 bases left in between. CDR3 bases: TGTGCCTGGAGCGAGGCTGCCGGGAACACTGAAGCTTTCTTT. Residues: CAWSEAAGNTEAFF.

The chain uses TRBV14 and TRBJ2-7; D is possibly TRBD1 (6 bases). V was clipped by 0 bases and J by 3 bases, with 12 bases between them. CDR3 size: 15 residues. Germline V CDR1 and CDR2: SGHDN, FVKESK. CDR3 sequence: CASSQEIGRGYEQYF. The CDR3 nucleotides read TGTGCCAGCAGCCAAGAAATCGGCAGGGGCTACGAGCAGTACTTC.

The chain links TRBV29-1 to TRBJ2-7; no reliable D call. The V gene lost 5 bases and the J gene lost 7 bases, with 18 bases spanning the gap. The CDR3 loop spans 13 amino acids. Germline CDR1 SQVTM, CDR2 ANQGSEA. DNA for the CDR3: TGCAGCGTTCGGGCCACCCTGACCGGGGAGCAGTACTTC. Translated, it gives CSVRATLTGEQYF.

V and J are TRBV6-1 and TRBJ1-5; D gene ambiguous. The CDR3 sequence is 16 residues long. Between the trimmed V and J ends, which lost 2 bases and 0 bases, there was a span of 11 bases. Germline V gene data show CDR1 as MNHNS and CDR2 as SASEGT. The CDR3, as DNA: TGTGCCAGCAGTGAACGACGAATACTTAGCAATCAGCCCCAGCATTTT. It specifies CASSERRILSNQPQHF.

V gene TRBV6-5 combines with J gene TRBJ2-4; a weak D match, TRBD2 (7 bases). Trimming cost V 6 bases and J 2 bases, with 11 bases left between them. Germline lookup yields CDR1 MNHEY and CDR2 SVGAGI. The CDR3 length is 14 residues. CDR3 nucleotide sequence: TGTGCCAGCAGGGGAGGGGGTTCCAAAAACATTCAGTACTTC. Translation gives CASRGGGSKNIQYF.

The J gene is TRBJ2-1, the V gene TRBV6-5; D may be TRBD2 (6 bases). The CDR3 has 15 amino acids. Per the germline V gene, CDR1 is MNHEY and CDR2 is SVGAGI. V was cut by 3 bases and J by 8 bases, with 17 bases left in between. CDR3 DNA: TGTGCCAGCAGTTATAGGCGGGACCAGGAGGATGAGCAGTTCTTC. Amino acids: CASSYRRDQEDEQFF.

The rearrangement links TRBV28 to TRBJ2-7, with D tentatively TRBD1 (5 bases). Trimming took 3 bases from V and 3 from J, leaving 12 bases between them. Germline lookup yields CDR1 MDHEN and CDR2 SYDVKM. The CDR3 length is 14 residues. Written as DNA, the CDR3 is TGTGCCAGCAGTTTGGTTACAGGACACTACGAGCAGTACTTC. This translates into CASSLVTGHYEQYF. Full variable domain (outside the CDR3, taken from reference TRBV28 and TRBJ2-7): DVKVTQSSRYLVKRTGEKVFLECVQDMDHENMFWYRQDPGLGLRLIYFSYDVKMKEKGDIPEGYSVSREKKERFSLILESASTNQTSMYLCASSLVTGHYEQYFGPGTRLTVT.

The rearrangement links TRBV7-2 to TRBJ2-2; D tentatively fits TRBD1 or TRBD2 (5 bases each). Trimming shortened V by 8 bases and J by 6 bases, and 10 bases separated the two germline ends. This CDR3 contains 12 residues. The germline CDR1 and CDR2 sequences are SGHTA and FQGNSA. This CDR3 reads CASGTTSGELFF. The CDR3 DNA is TGTGCCAGCGGGACGACGTCCGGGGAGCTGTTTTTT.

This chain uses TRBV7-9 with TRBJ2-5; either TRBD1 or TRBD2 may supply D (5 bases each). V was pared by 5 bases and J by 5 bases, with 15 bases between. The CDR3 has 14 residues. The germline V gene has CDR1 SEHNR and CDR2 FQNEAQ (reference sequence). The DNA for the CDR3 is TGTGCCAGCAGCCCCCTACGGGGCAAGGAGACCCAGTACTTC. Translation: CASSPLRGKETQYF. Together with reference TRBV7-9 and TRBJ2-5, the CDR3 gives the full variable domain: DTGVSQNPRHKITKRGQNVTFRCDPISEHNRLYWYRQTLGQGPEFLTYFQNEAQLEKSRLLSDRFSAERPKGSFSTLEIQRTEQGDSAMYLCASSPLRGKETQYFGPGTRLLVL.

The chain recombines TRBV6-1 with TRBJ2-7, with D uncertain. This CDR3 is built from 13 residues. Per the germline V gene, CDR1 is MNHNS and CDR2 is SASEGT. V was clipped by 8 bases and J by 0 bases, with 11 bases between them. The CDR3 here is CASVPGSSYEQYF. In DNA, the CDR3 is TGTGCCAGCGTCCCAGGCAGCTCCTACGAGCAGTACTTC.